Following are 10 T cell receptor beta chains from one sample sequenced in a study of beta chain features in type 1 diabetes. Study results and limitations: All four CD4+ subsets of Type 1 diabetes patients contained TCRB CDR3s that were moderately but significantly shorter.

For these receptors, no antigen is known. Of the isolated RNA, all was reverse transcribed, and so the sequenced material was expressed TCRB transcripts. Produced via immunoSEQ multiplex PCR; TCRdb's table is partial and in-frame only. The table has hundreds of thousands of clones, approximately 16% seen once. Sequenced: naive CD4+ T cells from blood. The receptors come from a young man with type 1 diabetes.

This clone was picked up a small number of times. This sequence joins TRBV7-2 and TRBJ2-7; no clear D. Per germline, CDR1 SGHTA and CDR2 FQGNSA. V lost 2 bases and J lost 3, with 8 bases in between. The CDR3 length is 13 residues. Here the CDR3 DNA reads TGTGCCAGCAGCTTATCTTCAGGCTACGAGCAGTACTTC. It specifies CASSLSSGYEQYF.

A few counts support this clone. The rearrangement links TRBV9 to TRBJ2-6; D gene ambiguous. The CDR3 has 15 residues. V was clipped by 5 bases and J by 0 bases, with 9 bases between them. Germline CDR1 SGDLS, CDR2 YYNGEE. CDR3 sequence: CASSDRSSGANVLTF. In DNA, the CDR3 is TGTGCCAGCAGTGACCGGAGCTCTGGGGCCAACGTCCTGACTTTC.

V usage is TRBV6-5 and J usage is TRBJ2-7; D is perhaps TRBD2 (6 bases). CDR3 length: 15 residues. CDR1 and CDR2 (germline): MNHEY, SVGAGI. V was pared by 0 bases and J by 3 bases, with 12 bases between. CDR3 in amino acids: CASSYSYGSRYEQYF. The CDR3 bases are TGTGCCAGCAGTTACTCGTACGGGAGTCGCTACGAGCAGTACTTC.

In this sample, this clone turned up a few times. The chain has TRBV5-4 and TRBJ1-1; D is perhaps TRBD1 (6 bases). The CDR3 consists of 14 residues. Germline CDR1 and CDR2: SGHNT and YYREEE (reference sequence). The germline V and J ends were trimmed by 0 bases and 0 bases, with 6 bases remaining between them. DNA for the CDR3: TGTGCCAGCAGCTTGGACAGGGTGAACACTGAAGCTTTCTTT. As protein: CASSLDRVNTEAFF.

The rearrangement joins TRBV5-4 to TRBJ2-1, with 9 positions matching TRBD1. V shed 4 bases and J 4 bases; nucleotides not matched to a gene: 9. The germline V gene has CDR1 SGHNT and CDR2 YYREEE (reference sequence). This CDR3 is 16 amino acids long. The CDR3: CASSKTTGGSYNEQFF. The DNA for the CDR3 is TGTGCCAGCAGCAAAACGACAGGGGGGTCATACAATGAGCAGTTCTTC. Combining the CDR3 with reference TRBV5-4 and TRBJ2-1 gives the whole variable domain ETGVTQSPTHLIKTRGQQVTLRCSSQSGHNTVSWYQQALGQGPQFIFQYYREEENGRGNFPPRFSGLQFPNYSSELNVNALELDDSALYLCASSKTTGGSYNEQFFGPGTRLTVL.

This clone has just a few counts. The chain is built from TRBV5-4 and TRBJ2-7; 12 positions agree with TRBD2. CDR3 size: 15 residues. Germline V CDR1 and CDR2: SGHNT, YYREEE (reference sequence). The V segment lost 4 bases and the J segment 3 bases; nucleotides outside the gene matches: 5. CDR3 DNA: TGTGCCAGCAGCCGGACTAGCGGGGCCCTCTACGAGCAGTACTTC. Its translation: CASSRTSGALYEQYF. The full variable domain, its missing parts supplied by reference TRBV5-4 and TRBJ2-7, is ETGVTQSPTHLIKTRGQQVTLRCSSQSGHNTVSWYQQALGQGPQFIFQYYREEENGRGNFPPRFSGLQFPNYSSELNVNALELDDSALYLCASSRTSGALYEQYFGPGTRLTVT.

This chain connects TRBV5-1 to TRBJ2-5; 9 positions agree with TRBD1. CDR3 length: 15 amino acids. The germline V gene encodes CDR1 SGHRS and CDR2 YFSETQ. V gave up 4 bases and J gave up 11 bases; unmatched junction bases: 15. The CDR3: CASSPTGTGMEEQYF. In nucleotides, the CDR3 is TGCGCCAGCAGCCCGACGGGGACAGGGATGGAGGAGCAGTACTTC.

In this sample, this clone turned up a few times. The rearrangement links TRBV30 to TRBJ1-1; D gene uncertain. The CDR3 extends over 11 amino acids. V was trimmed by 0 bases and J by 8 bases, leaving 7 bases between them. CDR1 is GTSNPN and CDR2 is SVGIG in the germline V gene (reference sequence). Here the CDR3 reads CAWSVSSEAFF. The CDR3 coding sequence is TGTGCCTGGAGTGTCTCAAGCGAAGCTTTCTTT.

The chain couples TRBV28 to TRBJ2-1, with no clear D. CDR3 size: 13 residues. Germline V gene data show CDR1 as MDHEN and CDR2 as SYDVKM. The V end lost 3 bases, the J end lost 5 bases, and 8 bases lay between the germline ends. In DNA, the CDR3 is TGTGCCAGCAGTTTCAACAGAAACAATGAGCAGTTCTTC. It yields the protein CASSFNRNNEQFF.

There are a few counts of this clone. This chain uses TRBV10-3 with TRBJ1-2; D is undetermined. The V gene's germline CDR1 is ENHRY and CDR2 SYGVKD. The V end lost 4 bases, the J end lost 2 bases, and 8 bases lay between the germline ends. This CDR3 is 13 amino acids long. The CDR3 DNA follows: TGTGCCATCAGTGTGGAGGGAAACTATGGCTACACCTTC. Residues: CAISVEGNYGYTF.